One sample yielded the 17 T cell receptor beta chains listed below, sequenced in a study of vaccination and CD4 T cells after COVID-19. Stated treatment: roughly nine-day PBMC culture with coronavirus spike peptide pools or control peptides (ViraFEST assay). Before the COVID-19 pandemic (2011-2018), CD4+ T cells were obtained from the unexposed donor. The Oncomine TCR Beta short-read assay generated sequence data from the DNA of cultured CD4+ T cells. Genomic DNA was isolated from CD4+ T cells that had been cultured. TCRdb used MiXCR to reprocess the PCR reads, holding one entry per CDR3 protein. This table holds 9,000 to 9,500 distinct CDR3 sequences, roughly a third found once. Their target antigens are unknown. The sample consisted of CD4+ T cells from blood, cultured in vitro. The source of these receptors is a human donor in good health.

The V and J genes are TRBV11-2 and TRBJ1-1; no definite D call. Germline V gene sequence: CDR1 SGHAT, CDR2 FQNNGV. The CDR3 has 13 amino acids. The germline V and J ends were trimmed by 3 bases and 1 base, with 6 bases remaining between them. CDR3 residues: CASSFPPNTEAFF. CDR3 in DNA: TGTGCCAGCAGCTTCCCTCCGAACACTGAAGCTTTCTTT.

The rearrangement links TRBV28 to TRBJ1-1; D ambiguous. Between the trimmed V and J ends, which lost 8 bases and 0 bases, there was a span of 10 bases. The CDR3 extends over 13 amino acids. Germline V gene sequence: CDR1 MDHEN, CDR2 SYDVKM. The CDR3 sequence: CASERGMNTEAFF. CDR3 nucleotides: TGTGCCAGCGAACGGGGTATGAACACTGAAGCTTTCTTT.

This clonotype is deemed medium-sized. The chain links TRBV27 to TRBJ1-1, with 11 bases aligning to TRBD1. This CDR3 comprises 17 residues. Per the germline V gene, CDR1 is MNHEY and CDR2 is SMNVEV (reference sequence). Germline trimming cut 4 bases from V and 11 bases from J; bases unmatched to any gene: 18. CDR3 loop: CASSSSHLRTGGEWAFF. The CDR3 DNA reads TGTGCCAGCAGTTCGAGCCACCTCAGGACAGGGGGCGAATGGGCTTTCTTT.

A few counts support this clonotype. The chain employs TRBV20-1 and TRBJ2-7; possibly TRBD2 for D (5 bases). Per the germline V gene, CDR1 is DFQATT and CDR2 is SNEGSKA (reference sequence). Between the trimmed V and J ends, which lost 2 bases and 0 bases, there was a span of 8 bases. The CDR3 is made up of 13 amino acids. CDR3 sequence reads: CSARTGNSYEQYF. Written as DNA, the CDR3 is TGCAGTGCTAGAACGGGGAACTCCTACGAGCAGTACTTC.

This chain connects TRBV21-1 to TRBJ1-1; TRBD1 is taken as the D call from the table, unchecked against the DNA. TRBV21-1 is listed as a pseudogene. The CDR3 totals 15 residues. Written as DNA, the CDR3 is TGTGCCAGCACCTTTCAGGGACAGGGCCCCACTGAAGCTTTCTTT. This sequence encodes CASTFQGQGPTEAFF.

This clonotype has just a few counts. V usage is TRBV7-9 and J usage is TRBJ1-1; 8 bases are shared with TRBD1. The V gene end was trimmed by 4 bases and the J gene end by 6 bases; junction bases not matched to a gene: 7. This CDR3 is 14 amino acids long. Germline V gene lookup returns CDR1 SEHNR and CDR2 FQNEAQ (reference sequence). CDR3 residues: CASSWTQGAAEAFF. DNA of the CDR3: TGTGCCAGCAGCTGGACCCAGGGGGCCGCTGAAGCTTTCTTT.

This clonotype came up a few times. The chain employs TRBV25-1 and TRBJ1-5; TRBD1 aligns across 11 bases. The V segment lost 4 bases and the J segment 6 bases; nucleotides outside the gene matches: 8. The CDR3 has 16 amino acids. Germline V lookup: CDR1 MGHDK, CDR2 SYGVNS. This CDR3 is CASSATRDRGIQPQHF. The CDR3 region has the DNA TGTGCCAGCAGTGCCACTCGGGACAGGGGGATTCAGCCCCAGCATTTT.

This chain joins TRBV7-2 and TRBJ2-3; 11 nucleotides line up with TRBD2. Germline CDR1 reads SGHTA; CDR2 reads FQGNSA. CDR3 length equals 17 residues. V lost 1 base and J lost 2; bases outside the gene matches: 5. CDR3 amino acids: CASSLGLAGPFTDTQYF. CDR3 sequence (DNA): TGTGCCAGCAGCTTAGGACTAGCGGGACCCTTCACAGATACGCAGTATTTT.

The rearrangement uses TRBV7-2 and TRBJ2-3; D gene unclear. CDR1 and CDR2 (germline): SGHTA, FQGNSA. The CDR3 runs 15 residues. The germline V and J ends were trimmed by 5 bases and 1 base, with 13 bases remaining between them. CDR3 in DNA: TGTGCCAGCAGCCCGAGGCCGGGTCGCACAGATACGCAGTATTTT. Residues: CASSPRPGRTDTQYF.

This sequence joins TRBV7-2 and TRBJ2-5, with 7 bases aligning to TRBD2. This CDR3 is built from 16 residues. Germline V gene data show CDR1 as SGHTA and CDR2 as FQGNSA. The trim removed 5 bases at V and 4 bases at J, leaving 13 bases unmatched. CDR3 sequence reads: CASSIWGREGRETQYF. The CDR3 DNA sequence: TGTGCCAGCAGCATTTGGGGGAGGGAGGGGAGAGAGACCCAGTACTTC.

The chain links TRBV4-3 to TRBJ1-2; no reliable D call. Germline CDR1 LGHNA, CDR2 YSLEER. This CDR3 is 14 amino acids long. With 1 base removed from V and 8 bases from J, the gap between germline ends came to 14 bases. CDR3 sequence reads: CASSQATLAGGYTF. The CDR3 DNA sequence: TGCGCCAGCAGCCAAGCAACATTGGCAGGCGGCTACACCTTC.

This chain joins TRBV6-2 or TRBV6-3 and TRBJ2-7, with 10 positions matching TRBD2. The CDR3 totals 15 residues. Germline-derived CDR1 and CDR2 are MNHEY and SVGEGT. In DNA form, the CDR3 reads TGTGAAACCCGGGCTAGCGGGAGAAAGGGCTACGAGCAGTACTTC. Translating gives CETRASGRKGYEQYF.

The rearrangement uses TRBV20-1 and TRBJ2-1; 10 bases match TRBD2. This CDR3 has 16 residues. Unmatched junction bases numbered 5, after V lost 2 bases and J lost 1 base. Germline values: CDR1 DFQATT, CDR2 SNEGSKA (reference sequence). CDR3 amino acids: CSARRPSGSSYNEQFF. The CDR3 region has the DNA TGCAGTGCTAGACGCCCTAGCGGGAGTTCCTACAATGAGCAGTTCTTC.

V gene TRBV18 combines with J gene TRBJ2-7; 15 bases are a match to TRBD2. The CDR3 runs 18 residues. With 1 base clipped from V and 4 bases from J, the junction kept 8 bases outside the gene matches. Germline V lookup: CDR1 KGHSH, CDR2 LQKENI. The chain's CDR3 is CASSPRTSGRAKVYEQYF. CDR3 nucleotides: TGTGCCAGCTCACCACGGACTAGCGGGAGGGCCAAAGTTTACGAGCAGTACTTC.

This chain uses TRBV5-8 with TRBJ2-2, with a possible D match to TRBD1 (6 bases). The CDR3 runs 15 residues. Germline V lookup: CDR1 SGHTS, CDR2 YDEGEE. Between the trimmed V and J ends, which lost 6 bases and 4 bases, there was a span of 16 bases. Written as DNA, the CDR3 is TGTGCCAGCAACCTCGGACAGTTGCTCACCGGGGAGCTGTTTTTT. This codes for CASNLGQLLTGELFF.

The chain is built from TRBV30 and TRBJ1-2, with 8 bases that match TRBD1. The length of the CDR3 is 13 residues. Trimming took 7 bases from V and 3 from J; bases not matched to a gene: 7. The germline gives CDR1 GTSNPN, CDR2 SVGIG (reference sequence). DNA for the CDR3: TGTGCCTTTCACAGGGGGGAATACTATGGCTACACCTTC. It codes for CAFHRGEYYGYTF.

This clonotype was seen only a few times. The chain couples TRBV6-2 or TRBV6-3 to TRBJ1-5, with 10 bases identical to TRBD1. CDR1 and CDR2 (germline): MNHEY, SVGEGT. V gave up 6 bases and J gave up 6 bases; unmatched junction bases: 8. The CDR3 extends over 15 amino acids. The CDR3 DNA follows: TGTGCCAGCAGACCAGGGACAGGGGAAAGTCAGCCCCAGCATTTT. It specifies CASRPGTGESQPQHF.